The 10 T cell receptor beta chains reported below all come from one sample, sequenced in a study of PD-L1 blockade in urothelial cancer. The time point denotes: pretreatment peripheral blood. Using immunoSEQ multiplex PCR, the repertoire was profiled, and TCRdb retains in-frame clones only, with some absent. The table records around 63,000 clones, 75% to 85% of them present only once. The starting material was PBMCs, obtained around atezolizumab (anti-PD-L1) treatment. The receptors were gathered from a man in his 70s with urothelial cancer.

The rearrangement links TRBV5-4 to TRBJ2-7, with D maybe TRBD2 (5 bases). With 3 bases removed from V and 0 bases from J, the gap between germline ends came to 10 bases. This CDR3 is 14 amino acids long. The V gene's germline CDR1 is SGHNT and CDR2 YYREEE (reference sequence). This CDR3 is CASSSLTNSYEQYF. The CDR3, as DNA: TGTGCCAGCAGCTCGCTGACTAACTCCTACGAGCAGTACTTC.

Only a few counts were recorded for this clone. The chain couples TRBV7-2 to TRBJ2-2; D may be TRBD2 (6 bases). Germline V gene sequence: CDR1 SGHTA, CDR2 FQGNSA. Trimming stripped 3 bases from V and 2 bases from J, with 10 bases between. The CDR3 runs 15 residues. CDR3 region: CASSLGTENTGELFF. Here the CDR3 DNA reads TGTGCCAGCAGCTTGGGGACTGAAAACACCGGGGAGCTGTTTTTT.

DNA for the CDR3: TGTGCCAGCAGTTTACGAGTACTAGCGGGAGTGACCACCGGGGAGCTGTTTTTT. This encodes CASSLRVLAGVTTGELFF. V gene TRBV27 combines with J gene TRBJ2-2; 11 positions match TRBD2. CDR3 size: 18 residues. Germline CDR1 and CDR2: MNHEY and SMNVEV (reference sequence). The V gene end was trimmed by 2 bases and the J gene end by 4 bases; junction bases not matched to a gene: 9.

The chain has TRBV5-4 and TRBJ2-2; 7 bases agree with TRBD1. This CDR3 is built from 16 residues. V was pared by 4 bases and J by 1 base, with 7 bases of the junction left unmatched. Germline values: CDR1 SGHNT, CDR2 YYREEE (reference sequence). The CDR3 protein is CASSPDRDRNTGELFF. As DNA, the CDR3 is TGTGCCAGCAGCCCAGACCGGGACAGGAACACCGGGGAGCTGTTTTTT.

The V and J genes are TRBV2 and TRBJ2-3; D is unresolved. This CDR3 is 15 amino acids long. Between the trimmed V and J ends, which lost 5 bases and 2 bases, there was a span of 14 bases. CDR1 SNHLY and CDR2 FYNNEI come from the germline V gene. The CDR3 sequence: CASSNNLPYTDTQYF. CDR3 nucleotide sequence: TGTGCCAGCAGTAATAATCTCCCCTACACAGATACGCAGTATTTT. The variable domain in full, with the rest retrieved from reference TRBV2 and TRBJ2-3, is EPEVTQTPSHQVTQMGQEVILRCVPISNHLYFYWYRQILGQKVEFLVSFYNNEISEKSEIFDDQFSVERPDGSNFTLKIRSTKLEDSAMYFCASSNNLPYTDTQYFGPGTRLTVL.

CDR3 protein: CAISESGSSYEQYF. Written as DNA, the CDR3 is TGTGCCATCAGTGAGTCGGGGAGCTCCTACGAGCAGTACTTC. The gene calls are TRBV10-3 and TRBJ2-7; possibly TRBD2 for D (5 bases). The V gene lost 0 bases and the J gene lost 0 bases, with 6 bases spanning the gap. This CDR3 is 14 amino acids long. CDR1 is ENHRY, CDR2 SYGVKD, per germline.

This sequence joins TRBV4-1 and TRBJ1-3, with D hard to call. Germline CDR1 MGHRA, CDR2 YSYEKL. Trimming removed 1 base from V and 5 bases from J, with 18 bases in between. CDR3 length: 17 residues. Written as DNA, the CDR3 is TGCGCCAGCAGCCAAGGATTGTTCGGACTGGTGCGAAACACCATATATTTT. As protein: CASSQGLFGLVRNTIYF.

The gene calls are TRBV5-1 and TRBJ1-2; 8 nucleotides line up with TRBD1. The CDR3 length is 15 residues. Losses at the gene ends were 0 bases for V and 7 bases for J; bases not matched to a gene: 8. Germline CDR1 SGHRS, CDR2 YFSETQ. The CDR3: CASSLETGGSSGYTF. DNA of the CDR3: TGCGCCAGCAGCTTGGAAACAGGGGGTAGTAGTGGCTACACCTTC.

This CDR3 reads CASSRDSPEAFF. The CDR3 nucleotides are TGTGCCAGCAGCCGTGACAGTCCTGAAGCTTTCTTT. The rearrangement uses TRBV7-2 and TRBJ1-1, with D possibly matching TRBD1 (5 bases). The CDR3 sequence is 12 residues long. Germline CDR1 reads SGHTA; CDR2 reads FQGNSA. Trimming shortened V by 5 bases and J by 6 bases, and 10 bases separated the two germline ends.

The genes are TRBV14 and TRBJ2-1; perhaps TRBD1 as D (6 bases). V lost 1 base to trimming and J lost 10 bases, with 20 bases between them. CDR1 and CDR2 (germline): SGHDN, FVKESK. The CDR3 has 16 amino acids. Written as DNA, the CDR3 is TGTGCCAGCAGCCAAGTGGTCCCAGGGGCTACAACAGAGCAGTTCTTC. Encoded protein: CASSQVVPGATTEQFF. Full variable domain (remainder filled in from reference TRBV14 and TRBJ2-1): EAGVTQFPSHSVIEKGQTVTLRCDPISGHDNLYWYRRVMGKEIKFLLHFVKESKQDESGMPNNRFLAERTGGTYSTLKVQPAELEDSGVYFCASSQVVPGATTEQFFGPGTRLTVL.